These 2 T cell receptor beta chains came from one sample sequenced in a study of type 1 and type 2 diabetes patients listed by TCRdb under 2016. Sequencing was performed on an Illumina MiSeq. For TCRbeta CDR3 amplification, the template was genomic DNA taken from the sorted T cell subsets. The TCRbeta CDR3 region was amplified by multiplex PCR with 30 forward and 13 reverse primers. TCRdb itself trimmed the public reads at Q25 with fastp, ran MiXCR and retained productive beta chains. Each CDR3 protein appears once, grouped with its most common genes and DNA. Recorded for this sample are fewer than 350,000 distinct CDR3 sequences; over 45% of them occurred a single time. Approximately 13% of the sample goes to the ten largest clones. Specimen: peripheral blood mononuclear cells (PBMCs). Receptor source: a man aged 18 to 35 with type 2 diabetes.

This clonotype was recorded only once. The genes are TRBV24-1 and TRBJ2-1, with TRBD1 identical over 9 bases. Germline assignment: CDR1 KGHDR and CDR2 SFDVKD. The CDR3 is 16 residues long. Losses at the gene ends were 5 bases for V and 2 bases for J; bases not matched to a gene: 6. The CDR3 sequence: CATSALTGGTYNEQFF. For the CDR3, the DNA is TGTGCCACCAGTGCCCTGACAGGGGGGACCTACAATGAGCAGTTCTTC.

The chain couples TRBV7-2 to TRBJ2-7; D possibly corresponds to TRBD2 (5 bases). The end of the DNA aligns better with TRBJ2-1, so the J call may be wrong. Germline CDR1 SGHTA, CDR2 FQGNSA. The length of the CDR3 is 13 residues. The CDR3 DNA reads TGTGCCAGCAGCTTGGGAGTTTCTTTGGCCCAGTTCTTC. It codes for CASSLGVSLAQFF.